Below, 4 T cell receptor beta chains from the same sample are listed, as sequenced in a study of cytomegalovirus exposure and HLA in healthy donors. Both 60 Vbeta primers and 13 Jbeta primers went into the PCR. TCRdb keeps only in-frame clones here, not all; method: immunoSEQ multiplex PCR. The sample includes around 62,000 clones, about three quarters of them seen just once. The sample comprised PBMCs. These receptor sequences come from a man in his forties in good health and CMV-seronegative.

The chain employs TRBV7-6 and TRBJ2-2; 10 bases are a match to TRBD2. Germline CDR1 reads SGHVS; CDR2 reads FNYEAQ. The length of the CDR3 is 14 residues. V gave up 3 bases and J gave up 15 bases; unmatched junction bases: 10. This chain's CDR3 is CASSLLAGESLLFF. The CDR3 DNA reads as TGTGCCAGCAGCTTGCTAGCGGGGGAGTCATTGTTGTTTTTT.

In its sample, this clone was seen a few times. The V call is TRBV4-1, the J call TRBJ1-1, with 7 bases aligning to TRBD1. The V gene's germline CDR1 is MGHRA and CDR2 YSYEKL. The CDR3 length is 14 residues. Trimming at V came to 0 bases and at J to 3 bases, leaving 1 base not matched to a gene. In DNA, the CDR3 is TGCGCCAGCAGCCAAGAGGGGACAGACACTGAAGCTTTCTTT. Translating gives CASSQEGTDTEAFF.

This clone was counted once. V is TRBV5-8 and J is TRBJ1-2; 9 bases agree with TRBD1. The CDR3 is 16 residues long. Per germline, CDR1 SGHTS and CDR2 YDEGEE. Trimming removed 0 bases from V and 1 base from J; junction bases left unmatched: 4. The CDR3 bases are TGTGCCAGCAGCTTGGGGGGACAGGGAGTTAACTATGGCTACACCTTC. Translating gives CASSLGGQGVNYGYTF.

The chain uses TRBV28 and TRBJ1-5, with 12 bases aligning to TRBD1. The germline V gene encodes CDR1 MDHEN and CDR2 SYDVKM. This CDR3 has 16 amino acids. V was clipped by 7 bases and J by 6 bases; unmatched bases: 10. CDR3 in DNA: TGTGCCAGCAACGCCCCCCGGGACAGGGGGCTTCAGCCCCAGCATTTT. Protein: CASNAPRDRGLQPQHF.